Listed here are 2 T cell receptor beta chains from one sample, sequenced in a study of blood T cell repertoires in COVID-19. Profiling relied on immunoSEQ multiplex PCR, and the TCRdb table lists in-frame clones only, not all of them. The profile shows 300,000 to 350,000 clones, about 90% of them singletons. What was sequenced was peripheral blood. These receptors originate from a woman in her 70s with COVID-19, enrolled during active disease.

The CDR3 loop is CASSDQTGGRGYTF. The CDR3 DNA sequence: TGTGCCAGTAGTGACCAAACAGGGGGCCGAGGCTACACCTTC. The V and J genes are TRBV19 and TRBJ1-2; 9 nucleotides match TRBD1. J was trimmed by 8 bases and V by 5 bases; bases with no gene match: 9. The CDR3 loop spans 14 amino acids. Germline CDR1 reads LNHDA; CDR2 reads SQIVND (reference sequence).

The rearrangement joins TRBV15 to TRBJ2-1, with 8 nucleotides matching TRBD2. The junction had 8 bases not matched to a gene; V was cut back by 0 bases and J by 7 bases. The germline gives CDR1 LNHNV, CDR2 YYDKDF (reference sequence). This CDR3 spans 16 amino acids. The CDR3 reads CATSRDLRSGGNEQFF. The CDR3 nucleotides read TGTGCCACCAGCAGAGATCTGAGGAGCGGGGGTAATGAGCAGTTCTTC. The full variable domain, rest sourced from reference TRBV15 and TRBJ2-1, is DAMVIQNPRYQVTQFGKPVTLSCSQTLNHNVMYWYQQKSSQAPKLLFHYYDKDFNNEADTPDNFQSRRPNTSFCFLDIRSPGLGDTAMYLCATSRDLRSGGNEQFFGPGTRLTVL.